Listed below are T cell receptor beta chains from one sample, sequenced in a study of OX40 agonist ivuxolimab in advanced cancers. Using immunoSEQ multiplex PCR, the repertoire was profiled, and TCRdb retains in-frame clones only, with some absent. The sample consists of 80,000 to 95,000 clones, more than 75% of them appearing once. The specimen was CD4+ or CD8+ T cells sorted from blood, collected in a trial of the OX40 agonist ivuxolimab. All receptors come from an adult with an advanced solid tumor such as melanoma, head and neck, liver or kidney cancer. CDR3s include the opening cysteine and the closing phenylalanine or tryptophan. D genes are given only for firm matches. The size entry is marked missing in some rows and otherwise reads once, few, many or a size class.

CDR3 length	J gene	V gene	clone size	D gene	CDR3 DNA	CDR3 protein
14	TRBJ2-7	TRBV4-2	.	.	TGTGCCAGCAGCCCATGGACGGAATCCTACGAGCAGTACTTC	CASSPWTESYEQYF
14	TRBJ2-7	TRBV28	.	.	TGTGCCAGCAGTTTATTAGGGGGTTGGTACGAGCAGTACTTC	CASSLLGGWYEQYF
12	TRBJ2-7	TRBV7-9	.	.	TGTGCCAGCAGCTTAGCCCAGGGGGAGCAGTACTTC	CASSLAQGEQYF
13	TRBJ1-1	TRBV19	.	.	TGTGCCAGTAGTCCCTCCACGGGTCCGGGAGCTTTCTTT	CASSPSTGPGAFF
14	TRBJ1-2	TRBV5-5	.	.	TGTGCCAGCAGCCCAGACGAACGCAACTATGGCTACACCTTC	CASSPDERNYGYTF
18	TRBJ2-3	TRBV27	few	TRBD1	TGTGCCAGCAGTTGGCGAACAACCGGGACAGGGACGACAGATACGCAGTATTTT	CASSWRTTGTGTTDTQYF
15	TRBJ2-5	TRBV5-1	.	.	TGCGCCAGCAGCCACTCTCCGGGGAGACAAGAGACCCAGTACTTC	CASSHSPGRQETQYF
15	TRBJ1-5	TRBV6-1	.	.	TGTGCCAGCAGAACACACACAGGGCTCGATCAGCCCCAGCATTTT	CASRTHTGLDQPQHF
14	TRBJ2-5	TRBV7-2	.	.	TGTGCCAGCAGCTTAGCGGCGGGGAAAGAGACCCAGTACTTC	CASSLAAGKETQYF
15	TRBJ2-7	TRBV11-2	.	.	TGTGCCAGCAGCTCCGGGACTGGAACTCCAGGAGAGCAGTACTTC	CASSSGTGTPGEQYF
15	TRBJ2-2	TRBV7-2	.	.	TGTGCCAGCAGCTCCTGGAGGAGGGGAATCGGGGAGCTGTTTTTT	CASSSWRRGIGELFF
12	TRBJ1-1	TRBV30	.	.	TGTGCCTGGAGACACCCGAACACTGAAGCTTTCTTT	CAWRHPNTEAFF
13	TRBJ1-2	TRBV19	.	.	TGTGCCAGTAAGGGTCTGGCAGGGTCTGGCTACACCTTC	CASKGLAGSGYTF
16	TRBJ1-1	TRBV9	.	.	TGTGCCAGCAGCGCCGGTGGGGCTTTGGGGAACACTGAAGCTTTCTTT	CASSAGGALGNTEAFF
14	TRBJ1-1	TRBV5-1	.	.	TGCGCCAGCAGCTTGTCAAGCGAGGGCACTGAAGCTTTCTTT	CASSLSSEGTEAFF
14	TRBJ2-2	TRBV30	few	TRBD2	TGTGCCTGGTCCACTAGCGGGAACACCGGGGAGCTGTTTTTT	CAWSTSGNTGELFF
14	TRBJ2-7	TRBV5-1	.	.	TGCGCCAGCAGCCTTACCCTCAGCTCCTACGAGCAGTACTTC	CASSLTLSSYEQYF
15	TRBJ1-5	TRBV7-9	.	TRBD1	TGTGCCAGCAGCTTAGAGGGGGCCAGCAATCAGCCCCAGCATTTT	CASSLEGASNQPQHF
13	TRBJ2-5	TRBV7-8	.	.	TGTGCCAGCAGCTTAACGACTAAAGTGGAGCAGTACTTC	CASSLTTKVEQYF
15	TRBJ2-7	TRBV27	.	.	TGTGCCAGCACCTTCGGCGGGATAATTTGCTACGAGCAGTACTTC	CASTFGGIICYEQYF
14	TRBJ2-3	TRBV9	.	TRBD2	TGTGCCAGCAGCGTATTGCGGGAGGGAGATACGCAGTATTTT	CASSVLREGDTQYF
16	TRBJ1-5	TRBV4-3	.	TRBD1	TGCGCCAGCAGCCAAGCTGGACAGGGGGGCAATCAGCCCCAGCATTTT	CASSQAGQGGNQPQHF
16	TRBJ2-7	TRBV4-3	.	.	TGCGCCAGCAGCCAATCCCGGACACCGATTGGCTACGAGCAGTACTTC	CASSQSRTPIGYEQYF
13	TRBJ2-7	TRBV10-3	.	.	TGTGCCATCAGTGAGTCGTCACAGGGAAAGCAGTACTTC	CAISESSQGKQYF
14	TRBJ1-1	TRBV2	.	.	TGTGCCAGCAGTATGGCGTGGGAGAACACTGAAGCTTTCTTT	CASSMAWENTEAFF
17	TRBJ1-5	TRBV28	.	.	TGTGCCAGCAGTTCCCCCGTAGTGGCACCCGGGCATCAGCCCCAGCATTTT	CASSSPVVAPGHQPQHF
12	TRBJ2-4	TRBV29-1	.	TRBD1	TGCAGCGTAGGACAGGGTTCGGACATTCAGTACTTC	CSVGQGSDIQYF
14	TRBJ1-4	TRBV14	.	TRBD1	TGTGCCAGCAGCGAACAGGGGGGAGGGGAAAAACTGTTTTTT	CASSEQGGGEKLFF
15	TRBJ2-3	TRBV6-6	.	.	TGTGCCAGCAGCCGGGACGGACGTCGCACAGATACGCAGTATTTT	CASSRDGRRTDTQYF
16	TRBJ2-5	TRBV7-9	.	TRBD1	TGTGCCAGCAGCCAGGGGGACCCACCCTGGCAAGAGACCCAGTACTTC	CASSQGDPPWQETQYF
15	TRBJ2-7	TRBV28	.	TRBD1	TGTGCCAGCAGTTTGGCGGGACAGGGTTCCTACGAGCAGTACTTC	CASSLAGQGSYEQYF
14	TRBJ1-4	TRBV5-5	once	.	TGTGCCAGCAGAGACAGCGCAACTAATGAAAAACTGTTTTTT	CASRDSATNEKLFF
13	TRBJ1-5	TRBV9	few	.	TGTGCCAGCAGCTCTCACCCAAATCAGCCCCAGCATTTT	CASSSHPNQPQHF
14	TRBJ2-2	TRBV5-1	once	TRBD1	TGCGCCAGCAGCTGGGGGACAGAGACCGGGGAGCTGTTTTTT	CASSWGTETGELFF
13	TRBJ2-3	TRBV18	.	.	TGTGCCAGCTCACCAGGGGCCGCAGATACGCAGTATTTT	CASSPGAADTQYF
14	TRBJ2-5	TRBV18	.	.	TGTGCCAGCTCATTGATGGGGGAAGCAGAGACCCAGTACTTC	CASSLMGEAETQYF
12	TRBJ1-1	TRBV4-3	.	.	TGCGCCAGCAGCCGCGGGGGCACTGAAGCTTTCTTT	CASSRGGTEAFF
13	TRBJ2-1	TRBV29-1	once	.	TGCAGCGTTGTGGCGACTTACTACAATGAGCAGTTCTTC	CSVVATYYNEQFF
13	TRBJ2-7	TRBV6-5	.	TRBD1	TGTGCCAGCAGTTACTATTCAGGGGGCGAGCAGTACTTC	CASSYYSGGEQYF
13	TRBJ1-1	TRBV18	.	.	TGTGCCAGCTCACCACCCGGGAACACTGAAGCTTTCTTT	CASSPPGNTEAFF
15	TRBJ1-1	TRBV25-1	.	TRBD1	TGTGCCAGCACCCGGGACAGAGGAATGAACACTGAAGCTTTCTTT	CASTRDRGMNTEAFF
17	TRBJ2-7	TRBV28	.	.	TGTGCCAGCAACCCTGGGATGGGGGGGCCGCAACCCTACGAGCAGTACTTC	CASNPGMGGPQPYEQYF